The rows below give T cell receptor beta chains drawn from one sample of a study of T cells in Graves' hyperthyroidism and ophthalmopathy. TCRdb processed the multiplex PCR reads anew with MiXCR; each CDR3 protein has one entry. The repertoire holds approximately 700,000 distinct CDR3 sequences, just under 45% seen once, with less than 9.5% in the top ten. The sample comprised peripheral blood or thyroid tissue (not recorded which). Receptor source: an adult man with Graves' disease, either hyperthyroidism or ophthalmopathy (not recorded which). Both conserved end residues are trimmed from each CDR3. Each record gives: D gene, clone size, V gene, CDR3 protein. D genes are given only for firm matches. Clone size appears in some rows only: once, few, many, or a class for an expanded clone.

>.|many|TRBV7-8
ASSRTDGAGTQY
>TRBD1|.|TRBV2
ASRKTGGSGANVLT
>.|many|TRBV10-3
AISESETHQPQH
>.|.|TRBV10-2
ASGLGAGTSNYGYT
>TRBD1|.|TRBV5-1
ASSLSAGQGAGSPLH
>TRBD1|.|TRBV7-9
ASSSSGQGAGNQPQH
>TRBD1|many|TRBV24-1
ATSDTGGQIDGYT
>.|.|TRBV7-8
ASSADIPKGDTIY
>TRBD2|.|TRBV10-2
ASSPDLYRLAGGPTGELF
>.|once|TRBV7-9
ASSPPRGLRDYEQY
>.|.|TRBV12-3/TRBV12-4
ASSWPPNEAF
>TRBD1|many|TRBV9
ASRKLGTGDTEAF
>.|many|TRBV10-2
ASSDLGQWYGYT
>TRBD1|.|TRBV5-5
ASRIGGAGYT
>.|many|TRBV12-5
ASKLGTNYGYT
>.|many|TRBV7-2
ASSLVVGQPQH
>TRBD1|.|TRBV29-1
SAMDRSGSLH
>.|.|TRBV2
ASSVGRILSTGAF
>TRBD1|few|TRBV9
ASSQLSGGGNYGYT
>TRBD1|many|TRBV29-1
SVATGFRGYT
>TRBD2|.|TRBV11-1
ASSFLAGGLETQY
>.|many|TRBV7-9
ASSLNSEGNTIY
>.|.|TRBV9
ASSLNPENTEAF
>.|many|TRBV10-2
ASSAKGSLYGYT
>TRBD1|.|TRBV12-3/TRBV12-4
ASSQGQKAF
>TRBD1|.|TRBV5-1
ASSLVRRRGTGNTEAF
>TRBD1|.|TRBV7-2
ASRQKTGSNQPQH
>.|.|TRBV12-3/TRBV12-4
ASSLGRRYEQY
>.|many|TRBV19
ATAKLDSGANVLT
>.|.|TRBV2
ASSLIH
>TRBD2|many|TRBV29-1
SVSGTSGTNEQY
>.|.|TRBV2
ASLRRVNTEAF
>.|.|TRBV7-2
ASSLDVYYEQY
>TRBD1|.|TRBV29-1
SAGTGYGETQY
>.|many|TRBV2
ASSDNMNTEAF
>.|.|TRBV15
VTSRGGLSDYGYT
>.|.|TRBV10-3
AISEPVTRANYGYT